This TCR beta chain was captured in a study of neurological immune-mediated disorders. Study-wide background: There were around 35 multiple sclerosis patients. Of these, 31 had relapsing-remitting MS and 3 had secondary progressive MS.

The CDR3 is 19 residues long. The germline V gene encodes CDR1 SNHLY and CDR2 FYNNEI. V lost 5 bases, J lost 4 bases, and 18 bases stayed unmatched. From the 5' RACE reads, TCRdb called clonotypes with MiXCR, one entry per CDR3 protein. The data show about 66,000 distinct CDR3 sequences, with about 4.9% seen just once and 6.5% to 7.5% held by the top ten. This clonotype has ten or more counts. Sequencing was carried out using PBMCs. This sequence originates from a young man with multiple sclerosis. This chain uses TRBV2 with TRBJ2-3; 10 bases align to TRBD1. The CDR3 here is CASSKTGGGLGSYADTQYF. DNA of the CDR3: TGTGCCAGCAGTAAGACAGGGGGCGGGTTAGGTTCGTATGCAGATACGCAGTATTTT.